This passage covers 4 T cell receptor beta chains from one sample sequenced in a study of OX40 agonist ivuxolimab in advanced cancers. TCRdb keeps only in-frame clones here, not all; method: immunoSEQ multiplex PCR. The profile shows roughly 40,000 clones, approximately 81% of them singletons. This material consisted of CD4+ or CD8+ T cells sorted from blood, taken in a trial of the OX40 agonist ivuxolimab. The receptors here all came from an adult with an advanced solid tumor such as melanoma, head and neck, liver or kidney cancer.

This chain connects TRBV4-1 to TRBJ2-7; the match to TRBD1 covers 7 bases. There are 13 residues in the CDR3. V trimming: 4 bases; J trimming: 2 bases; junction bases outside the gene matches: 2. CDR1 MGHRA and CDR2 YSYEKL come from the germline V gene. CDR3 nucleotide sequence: TGCGCCAGCAGCCTCGGGACAGCCTACGAGCAGTACTTC. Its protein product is CASSLGTAYEQYF.

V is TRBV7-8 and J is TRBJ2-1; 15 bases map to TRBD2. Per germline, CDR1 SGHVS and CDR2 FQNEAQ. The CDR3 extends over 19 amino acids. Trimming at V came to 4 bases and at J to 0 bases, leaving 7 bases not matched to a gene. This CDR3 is CASSSPGTSGRSSYNEQFF. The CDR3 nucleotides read TGTGCCAGCAGCTCACCCGGGACTAGCGGGAGGAGCTCCTACAATGAGCAGTTCTTC.

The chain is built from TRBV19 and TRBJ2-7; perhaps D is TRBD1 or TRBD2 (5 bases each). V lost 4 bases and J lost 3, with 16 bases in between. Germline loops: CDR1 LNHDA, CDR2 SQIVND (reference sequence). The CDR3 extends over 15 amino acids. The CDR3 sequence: CASSTTWDGIYEQYF. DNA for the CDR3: TGTGCCAGTAGTACTACTTGGGACGGAATCTACGAGCAGTACTTC.

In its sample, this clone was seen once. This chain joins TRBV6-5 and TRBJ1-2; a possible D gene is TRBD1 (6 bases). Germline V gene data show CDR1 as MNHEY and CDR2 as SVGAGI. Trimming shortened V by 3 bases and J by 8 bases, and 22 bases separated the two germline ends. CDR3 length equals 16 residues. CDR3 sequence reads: CASSYRGGSRDEGYTF. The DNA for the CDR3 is TGTGCCAGCAGTTATAGGGGGGGATCAAGGGATGAAGGCTACACCTTC.